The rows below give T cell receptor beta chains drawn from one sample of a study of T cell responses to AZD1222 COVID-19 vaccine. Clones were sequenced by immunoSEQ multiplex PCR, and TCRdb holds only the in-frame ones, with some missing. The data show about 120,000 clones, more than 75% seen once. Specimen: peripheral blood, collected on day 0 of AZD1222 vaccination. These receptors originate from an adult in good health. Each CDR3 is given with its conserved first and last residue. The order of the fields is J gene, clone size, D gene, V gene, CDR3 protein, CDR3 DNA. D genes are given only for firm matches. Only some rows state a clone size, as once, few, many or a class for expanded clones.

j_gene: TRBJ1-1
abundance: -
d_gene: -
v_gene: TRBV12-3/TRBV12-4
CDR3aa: CASTQWGIEAFF
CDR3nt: TGTGCCAGCACTCAATGGGGAATTGAAGCTTTCTTT

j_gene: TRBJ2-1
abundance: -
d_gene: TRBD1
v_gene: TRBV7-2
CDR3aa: CASNSPNRGNEQFF
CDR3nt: TGTGCCAGCAACTCCCCCAACAGGGGCAATGAGCAGTTCTTC

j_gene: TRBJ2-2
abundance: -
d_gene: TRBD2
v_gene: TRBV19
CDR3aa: CASSIGGLAPELFF
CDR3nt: TGTGCCAGTAGTATAGGTGGACTAGCGCCCGAGCTGTTTTTT

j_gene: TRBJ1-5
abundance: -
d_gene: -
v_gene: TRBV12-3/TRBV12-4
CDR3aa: CASSWMRGQPQHF
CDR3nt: TGTGCCAGCAGCTGGATGAGGGGTCAGCCCCAGCATTTT

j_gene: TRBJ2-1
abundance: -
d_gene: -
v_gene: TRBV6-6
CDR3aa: CAVGFDHNEQFF
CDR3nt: TGTGCTGTGGGGTTCGACCACAATGAGCAGTTCTTC

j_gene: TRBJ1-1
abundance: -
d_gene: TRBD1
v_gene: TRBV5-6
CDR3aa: CASSFSTGEIGAFF
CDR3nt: TGTGCCAGCAGCTTTTCGACAGGGGAGATTGGAGCTTTCTTT

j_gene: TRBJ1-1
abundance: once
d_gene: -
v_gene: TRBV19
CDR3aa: CASSISGRGNTEAFF
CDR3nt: TGTGCCAGTAGTATATCGGGCAGGGGGAACACTGAAGCTTTCTTT

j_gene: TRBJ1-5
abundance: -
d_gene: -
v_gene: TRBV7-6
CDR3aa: CASSLAGGPGQPQHF
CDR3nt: TGTGCCAGCAGCTTAGCGGGCGGGCCGGGTCAGCCCCAGCATTTT

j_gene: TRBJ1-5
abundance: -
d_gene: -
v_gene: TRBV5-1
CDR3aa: CASNGNQPQHF
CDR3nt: TGCGCCAGCAACGGCAATCAGCCCCAGCATTTT

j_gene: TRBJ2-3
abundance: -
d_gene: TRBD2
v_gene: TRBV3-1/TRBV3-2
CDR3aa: CASSPSGISTDTQYF
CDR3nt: TGTGCCAGCAGTCCTAGCGGGATTAGCACAGATACGCAGTATTTT

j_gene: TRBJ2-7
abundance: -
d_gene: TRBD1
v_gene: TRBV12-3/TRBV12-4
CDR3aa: CATRQGFGYEQYF
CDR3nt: TGTGCCACCCGACAGGGGTTCGGGTACGAGCAGTACTTC

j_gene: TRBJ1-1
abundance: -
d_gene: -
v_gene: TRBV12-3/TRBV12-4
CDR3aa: CASSPRGSEAFF
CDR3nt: TGTGCCAGCAGTCCCCGGGGGAGTGAAGCTTTCTTT

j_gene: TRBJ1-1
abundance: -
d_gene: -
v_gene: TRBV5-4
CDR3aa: CASSLSRLAFF
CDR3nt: TGTGCCAGCAGCTTATCGAGGTTAGCTTTCTTT

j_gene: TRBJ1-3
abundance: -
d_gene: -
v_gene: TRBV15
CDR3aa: CATSRDRATGNTIYF
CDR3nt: TGTGCCACCAGCAGAGACAGGGCTACAGGAAACACCATATATTTT

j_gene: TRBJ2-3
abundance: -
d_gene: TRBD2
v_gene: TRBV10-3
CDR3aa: CATKVAGVSDTQYF
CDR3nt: TGTGCCACCAAGGTGGCGGGAGTTTCAGATACGCAGTATTTT

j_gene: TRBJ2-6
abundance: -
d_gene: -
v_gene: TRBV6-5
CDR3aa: CASSYAANSGANVLTF
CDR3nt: TGTGCCAGCAGTTACGCCGCCAACTCTGGGGCCAACGTCCTGACTTTC

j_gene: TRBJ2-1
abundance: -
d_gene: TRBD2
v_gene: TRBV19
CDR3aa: CASSIFPLRLAGASYNEQFF
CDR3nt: TGTGCCAGTAGTATTTTCCCACTTAGACTAGCGGGAGCCTCCTACAATGAGCAGTTCTTC

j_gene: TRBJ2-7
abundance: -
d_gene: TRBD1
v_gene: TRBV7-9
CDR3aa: CASSPTGAYEQYF
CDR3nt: TGTGCCAGCAGCCCGACAGGGGCCTACGAGCAGTACTTC

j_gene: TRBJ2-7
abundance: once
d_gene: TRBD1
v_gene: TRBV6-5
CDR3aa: CASSGRTGATYEQYF
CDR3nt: TGTGCCAGCAGCGGGCGGACAGGTGCCACCTACGAGCAGTACTTC

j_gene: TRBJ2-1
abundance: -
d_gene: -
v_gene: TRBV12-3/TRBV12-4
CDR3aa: CASSRHNEQFF
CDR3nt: TGTGCCAGCAGCCGTCACAATGAGCAGTTCTTC

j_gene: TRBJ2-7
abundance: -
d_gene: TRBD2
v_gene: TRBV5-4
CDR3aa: CASSHSGGGYEQYF
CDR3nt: TGTGCCAGCAGCCATAGCGGGGGGGGATACGAGCAGTACTTC

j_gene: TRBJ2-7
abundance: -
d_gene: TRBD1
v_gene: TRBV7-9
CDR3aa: CASSTWGTGAGEQYF
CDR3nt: TGTGCCAGCAGCACCTGGGGGACAGGGGCAGGGGAGCAGTACTTC

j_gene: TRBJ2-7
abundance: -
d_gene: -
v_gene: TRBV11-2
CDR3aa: CASSRRDGPSGEQYF
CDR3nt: TGTGCCAGCAGCCGCCGGGACGGCCCATCAGGCGAGCAGTACTTC

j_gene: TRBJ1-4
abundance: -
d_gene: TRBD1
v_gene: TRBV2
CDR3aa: CASIPTGANEKLFF
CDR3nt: TGTGCCAGCATTCCGACAGGGGCTAATGAAAAACTGTTTTTT